This TCR beta chain appears in the sequencing data of a study of blood T cell repertoires in COVID-19. In the study's own analysis: By means of reference gene primer amplification, nucleated cell counts were estimated. The method was immunoSEQ multiplex PCR; TCRdb's version includes in-frame clones alone and lacks a portion of them. The V and J calls and the clone size are those of that table, but D and trimming were determined from the DNA. The table lists 200,000 or so clones, roughly nine tenths of them singletons. CDR3 size: 18 residues. The source material was peripheral blood. The chain is built from TRBV12-1 and TRBJ1-5. TRBV12-1 is labeled a pseudogene. This receptor was taken from a man between 65 and 85 years old with active or convalescent COVID-19. The CDR3 DNA sequence: TGTGCCAGCAGCTTTGCGGAGGCAGGGGATAGGGGGGGTCAGCCCCAGCATTTT. Protein sequence: CASSFAEAGDRGGQPQHF.